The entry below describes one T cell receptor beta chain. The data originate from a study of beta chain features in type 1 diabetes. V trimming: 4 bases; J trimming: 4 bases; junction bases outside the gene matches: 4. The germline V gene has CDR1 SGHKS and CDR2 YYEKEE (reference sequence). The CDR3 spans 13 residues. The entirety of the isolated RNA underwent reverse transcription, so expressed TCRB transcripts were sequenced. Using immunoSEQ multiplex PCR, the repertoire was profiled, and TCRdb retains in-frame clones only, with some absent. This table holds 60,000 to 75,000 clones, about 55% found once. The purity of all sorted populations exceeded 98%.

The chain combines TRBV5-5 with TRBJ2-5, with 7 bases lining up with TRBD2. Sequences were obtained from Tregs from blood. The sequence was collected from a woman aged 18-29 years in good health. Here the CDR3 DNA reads TGTGCCAGCAGCCTTAGCGGGCGAGAGACCCAGTACTTC. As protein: CASSLSGRETQYF.